These 32 T cell receptor beta chains came from one sample sequenced in a study of blood T cells in healthy people across ages. A J-beta primer mix and a sample-barcoded 5' primer were used in a second PCR of about 7 to 12 cycles. Each CDR3 protein gets one entry after TCRdb re-called the 5' RACE reads with MiXCR. This sample has around 900,000 distinct CDR3 sequences, with 29% found just once. Input material: blood. The receptors derive from a woman of 80 years or more in good health.

V usage is TRBV6-1 and J usage is TRBJ2-2; a possible D gene is TRBD2 (6 bases). From germline, CDR1 is MNHNS and CDR2 SASEGT. This CDR3 region has 14 residues. V gave up 5 bases and J gave up 6 bases, with 13 bases separating them. The CDR3 DNA is TGTGCCAGCAGTCGGGACGGGGAGGCCGGGGAGCTGTTTTTT. Encoded protein: CASSRDGEAGELFF.

The J gene is TRBJ1-5, the V gene TRBV20-1; D not certain. V dropped 3 bases and J dropped 4 bases, with 10 bases sitting between them. Germline CDR1 reads DFQATT; CDR2 reads SNEGSKA (reference sequence). CDR3 length: 13 residues. The CDR3 DNA sequence: TGCAGTGCTAGCCAAGGACCGAATCAGCCCCAGCATTTT. It translates to CSASQGPNQPQHF.

This clonotype was picked up many times. The chain has TRBV3-1 and TRBJ2-3; D call uncertain. CDR1 and CDR2 from the germline V gene are LGHDT and YNNKEL (reference sequence). This CDR3 comprises 15 residues. Trimming removed 0 bases at V and 0 bases at J, with 7 bases between. The CDR3, as DNA: TGTGCCAGCAGCCAAGACGGCGTTAGCACAGATACGCAGTATTTT. This encodes CASSQDGVSTDTQYF.

This clonotype was seen a few times. This sequence joins TRBV2 and TRBJ2-1, with a tentative D call TRBD1 (6 bases). CDR1 is SNHLY, CDR2 FYNNEI, per germline. CDR3 length: 16 amino acids. V lost 2 bases and J lost 6, with 17 bases in between. The CDR3 region is CASSERLAGVGNEQFF. CDR3 in DNA: TGTGCCAGCAGTGAAAGGCTGGCAGGGGTGGGCAATGAGCAGTTCTTC.

In the case of this clonotype: A read error may explain this, as a much larger clone is one base away. V is TRBV28 and J is TRBJ2-5; D is unresolved. The CDR3 totals 13 residues. Per germline, CDR1 MDHEN and CDR2 SYDVKM. Here the CDR3 DNA reads TGTGCCGGCAGTTTTTACGAGCAAGAGACCCAGTACTTC. This translates into CAGSFYEQETQYF.

This clonotype was observed at least ten times. The J gene is TRBJ1-6, the V gene TRBV7-2; weak D call: TRBD1 (5 bases). This CDR3 has 15 amino acids. Per the germline V gene, CDR1 is SGHTA and CDR2 is FQGNSA. Trimming pared 1 base from V and 7 bases from J, leaving 11 bases between. The CDR3 loop is CASSLEGRRNSPLHF. As DNA, the CDR3 is TGTGCCAGCAGCTTAGAGGGACGGAGGAATTCACCCCTCCACTTT. Full variable domain (rest looked up from reference TRBV7-2 and TRBJ1-6): GAGVSQSPSNKVTEKGKDVELRCDPISGHTALYWYRQSLGQGLEFLIYFQGNSAPDKSGLPSDRFSAERTGGSVSTLTIQRTQQEDSAVYLCASSLEGRRNSPLHFGNGTRLTVT.

This clonotype appeared many times. The V and J genes are TRBV7-6 and TRBJ2-1; tentatively, D is TRBD1 (5 bases). In germline, CDR1 is SGHVS, CDR2 FNYEAQ. There are 15 residues in the CDR3. Trimming left V 1 base short and J 4 bases short, with 11 bases between. This CDR3 is CASSLETGAYNEQFF. In DNA, the CDR3 is TGTGCCAGCAGCTTAGAAACAGGAGCTTACAATGAGCAGTTCTTC.

The chain recombines TRBV20-1 with TRBJ2-7, with 8 bases identical to TRBD1. The germline CDR1 and CDR2 sequences are DFQATT and SNEGSKA (reference sequence). Losses at the gene ends were 6 bases for V and 7 bases for J; bases not matched to a gene: 20. CDR3 length equals 16 residues. Written as DNA, the CDR3 is TGCAGTGCCCCCCCCCAGGGGGCTATGTTAATCAATGAGCAGTACTTC. Translated: CSAPPQGAMLINEQYF.

This sequence joins TRBV20-1 and TRBJ1-1; TRBD1 might be the D (5 bases). V was cut by 3 bases and J by 4 bases, with 12 bases left in between. The CDR3 covers 13 residues. CDR1 and CDR2 (germline): DFQATT, SNEGSKA (reference sequence). The CDR3 bases are TGCAGTGCTAGGGGGGGTTTCCCCACTGAAGCTTTCTTT. It translates to CSARGGFPTEAFF.

V usage is TRBV4-1 and J usage is TRBJ2-5; a weak D match, TRBD1 (5 bases). Germline lookup yields CDR1 MGHRA and CDR2 YSYEKL. The CDR3 covers 18 residues. Trimming took 1 base from V and 4 from J, leaving 22 bases between them. The CDR3 sequence is CASSQGFPGSPVRETQYF. In DNA form, the CDR3 reads TGCGCCAGCAGCCAAGGTTTTCCAGGGTCCCCGGTCCGAGAGACCCAGTACTTC.

As to this clonotype: A read error may explain this, as a much larger clone is one base away. The V and J genes are TRBV3-1 and TRBJ2-1; tentative D call: TRBD1 (6 bases). This CDR3 comprises 12 residues. The germline CDR1 and CDR2 sequences are LGHDT and YNNKEL (reference sequence). The CDR3 bases are TGTGCCAACAGCCAGGGGAACAATGAGCAGTTCTTC. Its protein product is CANSQGNNEQFF.

This clonotype came up many times. The chain has TRBV3-1 and TRBJ1-4; D ambiguous. The CDR3 extends over 12 amino acids. The germline CDR1 and CDR2 sequences are LGHDT and YNNKEL (reference sequence). With 1 base removed from V and 7 bases from J, the gap between germline ends came to 4 bases. CDR3 region: CASSQGFEKLFF. The DNA for the CDR3 is TGTGCCAGCAGCCAAGGGTTTGAAAAACTGTTTTTT.

In its sample, this clonotype was seen a few times. V and J are TRBV3-1 and TRBJ1-5; D remains ambiguous. Germline CDR1 and CDR2: LGHDT and YNNKEL (reference sequence). The CDR3 is 14 residues long. The V end lost 1 base, the J end lost 2 bases, and 6 bases lay between the germline ends. This CDR3 reads CASSQGMGNQPQHF. CDR3 DNA sequence: TGTGCCAGCAGCCAAGGCATGGGCAATCAGCCCCAGCATTTT.

This sequence joins TRBV3-1 and TRBJ2-2; D might be TRBD1 (5 bases). Germline values: CDR1 LGHDT, CDR2 YNNKEL (reference sequence). Trimming removed 3 bases at V and 2 bases at J, with 10 bases between. The CDR3 is 15 amino acids. DNA for the CDR3: TGTGCCAGCAGCCAGGGGCACGCAAACACCGGGGAGCTGTTTTTT. This codes for CASSQGHANTGELFF.

About this clonotype: Compared with germline, one end of the junction differs, possibly owing to a read error. V is TRBV20-1 and J is TRBJ1-4; 9 bases are a match to TRBD1. Germline-derived CDR1 and CDR2 are DFQATT and SNEGSKA (reference sequence). The CDR3 length is 15 residues. DNA for the CDR3: TGCAGTGCCCAAGATACAGGGGGCCCTAATGAAAAACCGTTTTTT. This translates into CSAQDTGGPNEKPFF.

This clonotype has ten or more counts. The chain links TRBV18 to TRBJ2-3; D remains unclear. Germline V gene sequence: CDR1 KGHSH, CDR2 LQKENI. The V and J ends lost 4 bases and 4 bases respectively, with 12 bases between them. CDR3 size: 14 residues. The CDR3 is CASSLSGNPDTQYF. Written as DNA, the CDR3 is TGTGCCAGCTCACTTTCTGGGAACCCAGATACGCAGTATTTT.

The CDR3 coding sequence is TGTGCCAGCAGTTTTGTCGACATATTCTACGAGCAGTACTTC. Translating it yields CASSFVDIFYEQYF. V gene TRBV28 combines with J gene TRBJ2-7; D ambiguous. V was pared by 3 bases and J by 3 bases, with 12 bases between. The CDR3 totals 14 residues. CDR1 is MDHEN, CDR2 SYDVKM, per germline.

This clonotype was seen at least ten times. This sequence joins TRBV29-1 and TRBJ1-2; no clear D. V gave up 4 bases and J gave up 5 bases, with 14 bases separating them. In germline, CDR1 is SQVTM, CDR2 ANQGSEA. The CDR3 is made up of 13 amino acids. Written as DNA, the CDR3 is TGCAGCGTTGTAGGCATTCCGGGGTATGGCTACACCTTC. This sequence encodes CSVVGIPGYGYTF. The variable domain in full, with the rest retrieved from reference TRBV29-1 and TRBJ1-2, is SAVISQKPSRDICQRGTSLTIQCQVDSQVTMMFWYRQQPGQSLTLIATANQGSEATYESGFVIDKFPISRPNLTFSTLTVSNMSPEDSSIYLCSVVGIPGYGYTFGSGTRLTVV.

This clonotype was found many times. The V and J genes are TRBV18 and TRBJ1-6, with D possibly TRBD1 on 5 matching bases. V was shortened by 5 bases and J by 8 bases, with 7 bases between the two germline ends. Germline V lookup: CDR1 KGHSH, CDR2 LQKENI. The CDR3 covers 12 residues. CDR3 DNA sequence: TGTGCCAGCTCATCGGGGCATTCACCCCTCCACTTT. Its protein is CASSSGHSPLHF. Variable domain in full (rest from reference TRBV18 and TRBJ1-6): NAGVMQNPRHLVRRRGQEARLRCSPMKGHSHVYWYRQLPEEGLKFMVYLQKENIIDESGMPKERFSAEFPKEGPSILRIQQVVRGDSAAYFCASSSGHSPLHFGNGTRLTVT.

This chain links TRBV7-6 with TRBJ2-5; D gene uncertain. V lost 1 base and J 4 bases, leaving 10 bases between the germline ends. The CDR3 totals 14 residues. Per the germline V gene, CDR1 is SGHVS and CDR2 is FNYEAQ. The CDR3 coding sequence is TGTGCCAGCAGCTTAGTCGTTTTAGGAGAGACCCAGTACTTC. As protein: CASSLVVLGETQYF. Based on the CDR3 plus reference TRBV7-6 and TRBJ2-5, the full variable domain is GAGVSQSPRYKVTKRGQDVALRCDPISGHVSLYWYRQALGQGPEFLTYFNYEAQQDKSGLPNDRFSAERPEGSISTLTIQRTEQRDSAMYRCASSLVVLGETQYFGPGTRLLVL.

This chain's CDR3 is CASSLRGGGRADTQYF. CDR3 DNA sequence: TGTGCCAGCAGTTTACGGGGAGGGGGACGGGCAGATACGCAGTATTTT. The chain employs TRBV6-2 or TRBV6-3 and TRBJ2-3, with D perhaps TRBD2 (7 bases). Trimming stripped 4 bases from V and 4 bases from J, with 18 bases between. This CDR3 contains 16 residues. Germline CDR1 is MNHEY and CDR2 is SVGEGT.

This clonotype was seen many times. J is TRBJ1-5 and V is TRBV5-1; 10 nucleotides match TRBD1. This CDR3 comprises 16 residues. CDR1 is SGHRS and CDR2 is YFSETQ in the germline V gene. The ends lost 4 bases at V and 7 bases at J; junction bases unmatched: 11. The CDR3 nucleotides read TGCGCCAGCAGCCCATCTGGGACAGGGGTAGGGCAGCCCCAGCATTTT. As protein: CASSPSGTGVGQPQHF.

As for this clonotype: Possible read error: a much larger clone is one base away. V usage is TRBV7-2 and J usage is TRBJ2-1; D is undetermined. This CDR3 has 13 amino acids. V dropped 2 bases and J dropped 13 bases, with 15 bases sitting between them. Germline V gene data show CDR1 as SGHTA and CDR2 as FQGNSA. The CDR3: CASSLSRLETQFF. The CDR3 region has the DNA TGTGCCAGCAGCTTATCGAGGCTAGAGACCCAGTTCTTC.

This clonotype was recorded many times. The V gene is TRBV6-6, the J gene TRBJ2-1, with TRBD1 matching 7 bases. The CDR3 length is 14 residues. Germline V gene sequence: CDR1 MNHNY, CDR2 SVGAGI (reference sequence). The ends lost 7 bases at V and 8 bases at J; junction bases unmatched: 11. DNA for the CDR3: TGTGCCAGCACCCTGGACAGGACGGGGCATGAGCAGTTCTTC. This gives the protein CASTLDRTGHEQFF.

This chain links TRBV27 with TRBJ1-1; D might be TRBD1 (5 bases). V dropped 5 bases and J dropped 0 bases, with 10 bases sitting between them. CDR3 size: 14 residues. The V gene's germline CDR1 is MNHEY and CDR2 SMNVEV (reference sequence). The CDR3 DNA reads as TGTGCCAGCAGTGACAGCCGGATGAACACTGAAGCTTTCTTT. It yields the protein CASSDSRMNTEAFF.

This clonotype was detected a few times. The rearrangement uses TRBV12-3 or TRBV12-4 and TRBJ1-4; possibly TRBD1 for D (6 bases). This CDR3 is 16 amino acids long. Deletions cut 4 bases from V and 8 bases from J, with 20 bases between. Written as DNA, the CDR3 is TGTGCCAGCAGTTCCCCGGCAGGGGCGGTTCCCGAAAAACTGTTTTTT. Its translation is CASSSPAGAVPEKLFF.

In regard to this clonotype: A much larger clone differs from this one at a single base, so this may be a read error. V is TRBV5-1 and J is TRBJ1-2, with 7 positions matching TRBD1. Germline V lookup: CDR1 SGHRS, CDR2 YFSETQ. Trimming at V came to 5 bases and at J to 7 bases, leaving 8 bases not matched to a gene. The CDR3 runs to 13 residues. The CDR3 DNA is TGCGCCAGCAGAAGGACAGGTGGGGGTGGCTACACCTTC. Its protein is CASRRTGGGGYTF.

On this clonotype itself: A much bigger clone sits one base away, suggesting this may be a read error. This chain connects TRBV11-2 to TRBJ1-5; tentatively, D is TRBD1 (6 bases). This CDR3 comprises 16 residues. Germline CDR1 SGHAT, CDR2 FQNNGV. The CDR3 DNA reads TGTGCCAGCAGCTTAGGGTTCAGGGGCATTAATCAGACCCAGCATTTT. It specifies CASSLGFRGINQTQHF.

As for this clonotype: The CDR3 ends on some other residue instead of the conserved phenylalanine or tryptophan, so this is likely a read error. This sequence joins TRBV10-3 and TRBJ1-3; a possible D gene is TRBD1 (5 bases). Per the germline V gene, CDR1 is ENHRY and CDR2 is SYGVKD. This CDR3 has 14 residues. CDR3 sequence (DNA): TGTGCCATCCGTGAGACAGTCTCTGGAAACACCATATATGTT. Its protein product is CAIRETVSGNTIYV.

This clonotype was counted at least ten times. The rearrangement uses TRBV20-1 and TRBJ2-3, with a weak D call TRBD2 (5 bases). V was trimmed by 0 bases and J by 4 bases, leaving 14 bases between them. The CDR3 is made up of 15 amino acids. Germline V CDR1 and CDR2: DFQATT, SNEGSKA (reference sequence). Here the CDR3 DNA reads TGCAGTGCTAGAGATTATCTAGCTTCTTCAGATACGCAGTATTTT. Protein: CSARDYLASSDTQYF.

This clonotype was observed a handful of times. CDR3 in amino acids: CASSYRDPGGMNTEAFF. The DNA for the CDR3 is TGTGCCAGCAGTTACCGGGACCCCGGAGGTATGAACACTGAAGCTTTCTTT. The genes are TRBV6-5 and TRBJ1-1; possibly TRBD1 for D (5 bases). This CDR3 has 17 amino acids. Trimming took 2 bases from V and 0 from J, leaving 16 bases between them. Germline V CDR1 and CDR2: MNHEY, SVGAGI.

This clonotype came up many times. V usage is TRBV7-2 and J usage is TRBJ2-1, with D tentatively TRBD2 (6 bases). Trimming removed 5 bases from V and 4 bases from J, with 9 bases in between. Germline V gene lookup returns CDR1 SGHTA and CDR2 FQGNSA. CDR3 size: 13 residues. The CDR3 is CASSPGVYNEQFF. CDR3 coding DNA: TGTGCCAGCAGCCCGGGGGTGTACAATGAGCAGTTCTTC.